Each of the 26 T cell receptor beta chains below was sequenced from the same sample in a study of blood T cells in healthy people across ages. The use of a sample-barcoded 5' primer and a J-beta primer mix characterized a second PCR of about 6 to 11 cycles. TCRdb itself ran the 5' RACE reads through MiXCR, one entry per CDR3 protein. The data show 1.5 million to 2 million distinct CDR3 sequences, with over 25% seen just once and over 7% held by the top ten. What was sequenced was blood. The receptors originated from a woman between 25 and 40 years old in good health.

The chain has TRBV28 and TRBJ1-6; D unclear. V gave up 7 bases and J gave up 6 bases, with 10 bases separating them. The CDR3 consists of 13 residues. Germline V gene lookup returns CDR1 MDHEN and CDR2 SYDVKM. The CDR3 nucleotides are TGTGCCAGCACCCAGCAGCCTAATTCACCCCTCCACTTT. This translates into CASTQQPNSPLHF.

The chain has TRBV15 and TRBJ2-7; the match to TRBD2 covers 8 bases. Per the germline V gene, CDR1 is LNHNV and CDR2 is YYDKDF (reference sequence). J lost 2 bases, V lost 0 bases, and 6 bases had no gene match. The CDR3 consists of 16 residues. The CDR3 DNA reads TGTGCCACCAGCAGAGAACTACTAGCGGTAACCTACGAGCAGTACTTC. It codes for CATSRELLAVTYEQYF.

The rearrangement uses TRBV6-5 and TRBJ1-1, with a weak D call TRBD1 (5 bases). The germline gives CDR1 MNHEY, CDR2 SVGAGI. The CDR3 runs 13 residues. Trimming removed 7 bases from V and 6 bases from J, with 15 bases in between. The CDR3 spells CASTQLGRAEAFF. In DNA, the CDR3 is TGTGCCAGCACCCAGTTGGGGCGGGCTGAAGCTTTCTTT.

This clonotype has just a few counts. The CDR3 spells CASRSTGGTGELFF. The CDR3 DNA sequence: TGTGCCAGCAGATCGACAGGGGGGACCGGGGAGCTGTTTTTT. The gene calls are TRBV6-5 and TRBJ2-2; 9 nucleotides match TRBD1. V gave up 6 bases and J gave up 5 bases; unmatched junction bases: 4. The CDR3 contains 14 residues. CDR1 is MNHEY and CDR2 is SVGAGI in the germline V gene.

About this clonotype: A much larger clone differs from this one at a single base, so this may be a read error. The CDR3 ends on some other residue instead of the conserved phenylalanine or tryptophan, so this is likely a read error. The CDR3 DNA follows: TGTGCCATCAGCCTCGGGACTAGCGGTTCCTACGAGCAGTACTTG. It codes for CAISLGTSGSYEQYL. V is TRBV7-2 and J is TRBJ2-7; TRBD2 aligns across 11 bases. Germline V gene lookup returns CDR1 SGHTA and CDR2 FQGNSA. The CDR3 runs to 15 residues.

The chain has TRBV4-3 and TRBJ2-2; weak D call: TRBD2 (5 bases). Germline-derived CDR1 and CDR2 are LGHNA and YSLEER. The length of the CDR3 is 17 residues. Trimming removed 1 base from V and 1 base from J, with 13 bases in between. CDR3 sequence: CASSQGFKDWNTGELFF. As DNA, the CDR3 is TGCGCCAGCAGCCAAGGCTTTAAGGACTGGAACACCGGGGAGCTGTTTTTT.

The chain recombines TRBV5-1 with TRBJ2-1, with TRBD2 matching 9 bases. The V gene's germline CDR1 is SGHRS and CDR2 YFSETQ. Trimming at V came to 1 base and at J to 8 bases, leaving 13 bases not matched to a gene. This CDR3 is 17 amino acids long. CDR3 in amino acids: CASSLRTSDLSGDEQFF. The CDR3 DNA is TGCGCCAGCAGCTTGAGGACTAGCGATCTTTCTGGCGATGAGCAGTTCTTC.

This clonotype was found a few times. The J gene is TRBJ1-2, the V gene TRBV28; TRBD1 is a possible D gene (5 bases). Trimming shortened V by 7 bases and J by 4 bases, and 22 bases separated the two germline ends. CDR1 MDHEN and CDR2 SYDVKM come from the germline V gene. CDR3 size: 16 residues. CDR3 bases: TGTGCCAGCACCTCCCGAGGACACCTAGACCGCTATGGCTACACCTTC. Protein sequence: CASTSRGHLDRYGYTF.

The chain uses TRBV20-1 and TRBJ2-1; D unclear. The germline gives CDR1 DFQATT, CDR2 SNEGSKA (reference sequence). Deletions cut 5 bases from V and 7 bases from J, with 21 bases between. The CDR3 runs to 15 residues. CDR3 residues: CSAFDRNLGTNEQFF. As DNA, the CDR3 is TGCAGTGCTTTCGACCGGAACCTGGGTACGAATGAGCAGTTCTTC.

This chain uses TRBV20-1 with TRBJ2-3; D gene unclear. Trimming took off 3 bases at V and 0 bases at J, with 7 bases between the two ends. Germline V gene sequence: CDR1 DFQATT, CDR2 SNEGSKA (reference sequence). This CDR3 spans 13 amino acids. This chain's CDR3 is CSASRRSTDTQYF. Here the CDR3 DNA reads TGCAGTGCTAGCCGAAGGAGCACAGATACGCAGTATTTT.

This clonotype was observed at least ten times. The CDR3 DNA is TGTGCCAGCTACTCGTCGGGGGTCTACGAGCAGTACTTC. Translating it yields CASYSSGVYEQYF. J is TRBJ2-7 and V is TRBV9; weak D call: TRBD2 (6 bases). This CDR3 has 13 amino acids. V was pared by 7 bases and J by 3 bases, with 14 bases between. Germline V gene lookup returns CDR1 SGDLS and CDR2 YYNGEE.

This clonotype was seen more than once but under ten times. This chain connects TRBV30 to TRBJ2-5, with a weak D call TRBD1 (7 bases). The V end was cut by 8 bases, the J end by 4 bases, with 14 bases between. Germline CDR1 GTSNPN, CDR2 SVGIG (reference sequence). This CDR3 is built from 12 residues. CDR3 sequence: CATTGRLETQYF. Written as DNA, the CDR3 is TGTGCCACGACAGGGAGGTTAGAGACCCAGTACTTC.

The genes are TRBV7-8 and TRBJ2-7; 13 bases fit TRBD2. V was clipped by 5 bases and J by 3 bases; unmatched bases: 13. This CDR3 spans 18 amino acids. Germline V lookup: CDR1 SGHVS, CDR2 FQNEAQ. The CDR3 sequence is CASSPGTSGAEFVYEQYF. The CDR3 region has the DNA TGTGCCAGCAGCCCCGGGACTAGCGGGGCCGAATTTGTCTACGAGCAGTACTTC. Full variable domain (missing parts from reference TRBV7-8 and TRBJ2-7): GAGVSQSPRYKVAKRGQDVALRCDPISGHVSLFWYQQALGQGPEFLTYFQNEAQLDKSGLPSDRFFAERPEGSVSTLKIQRTQQEDSAVYLCASSPGTSGAEFVYEQYFGPGTRLTVT.

The chain employs TRBV7-2 and TRBJ2-7; possibly TRBD1 for D (5 bases). The germline gives CDR1 SGHTA, CDR2 FQGNSA. V gave up 5 bases and J gave up 9 bases, with 17 bases separating them. The CDR3 contains 13 residues. DNA of the CDR3: TGTGCCAGCAGCCCCCAGGGAAGGTTCGGGCAGTACTTC. Protein product: CASSPQGRFGQYF.

The V and J genes are TRBV20-1 and TRBJ1-2; D is unresolved. The germline V gene encodes CDR1 DFQATT and CDR2 SNEGSKA (reference sequence). Trimming removed 1 base from V and 6 bases from J, with 12 bases in between. The CDR3 extends over 13 amino acids. CDR3 protein: CSARAEAGHGYTF. The CDR3, as DNA: TGCAGTGCTAGAGCGGAGGCAGGCCATGGCTACACCTTC.

The V and J genes are TRBV7-3 and TRBJ2-1, with 8 nucleotides matching TRBD2. The CDR3 runs 15 residues. Per the germline V gene, CDR1 is SGHTA and CDR2 is FQGTGA. V shed 3 bases, J shed 8 bases, and the junction held 9 bases outside the gene matches. CDR3 loop: CASSLSGGALDEQFF. DNA of the CDR3: TGTGCCAGCAGCTTGTCCGGGGGGGCGTTGGATGAGCAGTTCTTC.

There are many counts of this clonotype. DNA for the CDR3: TGCAGCGCCGGGGGACAGGGACGTTACTATGGCTACACCTTC. Residues: CSAGGQGRYYGYTF. The chain is built from TRBV29-1 and TRBJ1-2; TRBD1 aligns across 9 bases. With V trimmed by 7 bases and J by 3 bases, 9 bases remained unmatched. The germline V gene has CDR1 SQVTM and CDR2 ANQGSEA. The CDR3 length is 14 residues.

This clonotype occurred many times. The chain uses TRBV10-3 and TRBJ2-5; unclear D gene. Germline loops: CDR1 ENHRY, CDR2 SYGVKD. V shed 3 bases and J shed 6 bases, with 8 bases lying between them. The CDR3 has 12 amino acids. The CDR3 bases are TGTGCCATCAGTGATCCTAGGAAGACCCAGTACTTC. It encodes CAISDPRKTQYF.

The chain is built from TRBV20-1 and TRBJ2-5; the match to TRBD2 covers 7 bases. The J call is doubtful: the DNA matches TRBJ2-7 better. The germline V gene encodes CDR1 DFQATT and CDR2 SNEGSKA (reference sequence). The CDR3 runs 13 residues. The CDR3 reads CSAPLRGVYEQYF. CDR3 coding DNA: TGCAGTGCTCCACTCCGGGGGGTCTACGAGCAGTACTTC.

This clonotype occurred a few times. The genes are TRBV29-1 and TRBJ2-1; no definite D call. Germline loops: CDR1 SQVTM, CDR2 ANQGSEA. This CDR3 region has 14 residues. V was clipped by 7 bases and J by 4 bases, with 17 bases between them. CDR3 protein: CSATSIRAYNEQFF. The CDR3 DNA follows: TGCAGCGCGACCTCGATTAGGGCTTACAATGAGCAGTTCTTC.

V is TRBV7-9 and J is TRBJ2-7, with 7 bases aligning to TRBD1. Germline V gene sequence: CDR1 SEHNR, CDR2 FQNEAQ (reference sequence). Trimming took 5 bases from V and 5 from J; bases not matched to a gene: 12. CDR3 length: 15 amino acids. The CDR3 DNA reads as TGTGCCAGCAGCGTACGACAGGGTACGATGGACGAGCAGTACTTC. Its protein product is CASSVRQGTMDEQYF.

The chain links TRBV12-3 or TRBV12-4 to TRBJ2-2; 9 nucleotides match TRBD2. The CDR3 loop spans 15 amino acids. V was clipped by 6 bases and J by 7 bases; unmatched bases: 9. The CDR3 region is CASRMREGLGGELFF. The DNA of the CDR3 is TGTGCCAGCAGGATGCGGGAGGGCCTTGGCGGGGAGCTGTTTTTT.

This clonotype was counted at least ten times. This chain connects TRBV12-3 or TRBV12-4 to TRBJ1-2, with TRBD1 identical over 7 bases. The trim removed 5 bases at V and 0 bases at J, leaving 3 bases unmatched. The CDR3 consists of 14 residues. CDR3 residues: CASSRQGTNYGYTF. DNA of the CDR3: TGTGCCAGCAGTCGACAGGGAACTAACTATGGCTACACCTTC.

The chain employs TRBV6-5 and TRBJ2-4; D gene ambiguous. The germline V gene encodes CDR1 MNHEY and CDR2 SVGAGI. The CDR3 is 11 residues long. Trimming shortened V by 10 bases and J by 6 bases, and 10 bases separated the two germline ends. DNA for the CDR3: TGTGCCACCTCGCCGAGAAACATTCAGTACTTC. This gives the protein CATSPRNIQYF.

This clonotype was detected once. The chain combines TRBV7-9 with TRBJ2-3; possibly TRBD1 or TRBD2 for D (5 bases each). Germline assignment: CDR1 SEHNR and CDR2 FQNEAQ (reference sequence). V was trimmed by 3 bases and J by 1 base, leaving 23 bases between them. The CDR3 spans 19 residues. The CDR3 DNA reads TGTGCCAGCAGCTTTTTTTGGGGCGCCCGGAGGAATGGCACAGATACGCAGTATTTT. This translates into CASSFFWGARRNGTDTQYF.

This clonotype occurred many times. The chain is built from TRBV4-3 and TRBJ2-7, with D maybe TRBD2 (5 bases). V was clipped by 4 bases and J by 1 base, with 14 bases between them. The CDR3 consists of 15 residues. CDR1 and CDR2 (germline): LGHNA, YSLEER. The CDR3 coding sequence is TGCGCCAGCAGCCCCAGTGCAAGCGGTTCCTACGAGCAGTACTTC. Translating gives CASSPSASGSYEQYF.